These 16 T cell receptor beta chains were all obtained from the same sample, sequenced in a study of CD8 T cells in Susac syndrome. RNA totalling roughly 0.5 to 1 ug underwent reverse transcription with random hexamers. From the immunoSEQ multiplex PCR reads, TCRdb called clonotypes with MiXCR, one entry per CDR3 protein. The data contain nearly 70,000 distinct CDR3 sequences, 95% of them singletons. Material: CD8+ T cells from PBMCs. The source of these receptors is a human donor in good health.

The gene calls are TRBV19 and TRBJ2-7, with 8 nucleotides matching TRBD1. The CDR3 spans 15 residues. After removal of 1 base from V and 3 bases from J, the junction contained 5 bases not matched to a gene. The germline gives CDR1 LNHDA, CDR2 SQIVND (reference sequence). The CDR3: CASSIGSTGVYEQYF. The CDR3 DNA reads as TGTGCCAGTAGTATAGGGTCGACAGGGGTCTACGAGCAGTACTTC.

This clonotype was recorded only once. This chain connects TRBV2 to TRBJ1-5, with 7 bases that match TRBD1. The CDR3 contains 15 residues. Germline assignment: CDR1 SNHLY and CDR2 FYNNEI. V lost 4 bases and J lost 0; bases outside the gene matches: 3. In DNA form, the CDR3 reads TGTGCCAGCAGTGGGGACAGAACTAGCAATCAGCCCCAGCATTTT. It encodes CASSGDRTSNQPQHF.

The chain recombines TRBV6-2 or TRBV6-3 with TRBJ2-7; D is uncertain. V dropped 5 bases and J dropped 2 bases, with 7 bases sitting between them. The CDR3 consists of 12 residues. CDR1 MNHEY and CDR2 SVGEGT come from the germline V gene. The CDR3 reads CASSPHPYEQYV. CDR3 sequence (DNA): TGTGCCAGCAGTCCCCACCCCTACGAGCAGTACGTC.

This chain uses TRBV7-3 with TRBJ2-5, with 14 positions matching TRBD2. Germline V CDR1 and CDR2: SGHTA, FQGTGA. Trimming took 3 bases from V and 1 from J; bases not matched to a gene: 1. This CDR3 is 16 amino acids long. DNA of the CDR3: TGTGCCAGCAGCTTGGGACTAGCGGGGGCCCAAGAGACCCAGTACTTC. Its protein is CASSLGLAGAQETQYF.

The rearrangement joins TRBV28 to TRBJ2-7, with D perhaps matching TRBD1 (6 bases). V dropped 4 bases and J dropped 13 bases, with 23 bases sitting between them. The CDR3 runs 14 residues. Germline V CDR1 and CDR2: MDHEN, SYDVKM. This CDR3 is CASSSPRQIWGLYF. The CDR3 nucleotides read TGTGCCAGCAGTTCACCCCGCCAAATCTGGGGGCTATACTTC.

V is TRBV28 and J is TRBJ2-2, with D unresolved. CDR3 length: 14 residues. The germline V and J ends were trimmed by 6 bases and 0 bases, with 8 bases remaining between them. Germline V gene data show CDR1 as MDHEN and CDR2 as SYDVKM. This CDR3 is CASRLDANTGELFF. CDR3 sequence (DNA): TGTGCCAGCAGGCTCGATGCGAACACCGGGGAGCTGTTTTTT.

The chain uses TRBV4-2 and TRBJ1-2; D is undetermined. The V end was cut by 0 bases, the J end by 0 bases, with 8 bases between. Per germline, CDR1 LGHNA and CDR2 YNFKEQ. The CDR3 spans 15 residues. CDR3 region: CASSQDRPANYGYTF. The CDR3 coding sequence is TGTGCCAGCAGCCAAGATAGACCGGCTAACTATGGCTACACCTTC.

The rearrangement links TRBV13 to TRBJ1-1; D is perhaps TRBD1 (6 bases). The V gene lost 3 bases and the J gene lost 5 bases, with 19 bases spanning the gap. The CDR3 runs 16 residues. Per the germline V gene, CDR1 is PRHDT and CDR2 is FYEKMQ (reference sequence). CDR3 coding DNA: TGTGCCAGCAGCTTCCAGACCGGGACACTCAATACTGAAGCTTTCTTT. This encodes CASSFQTGTLNTEAFF.

The chain is built from TRBV12-3 or TRBV12-4 and TRBJ2-3; 11 bases line up with TRBD1. The CDR3 sequence is 16 residues long. Trimming removed 4 bases from V and 4 bases from J; junction bases left unmatched: 7. The CDR3 protein is CASSSRDRGFPDTQYF. DNA for the CDR3: TGTGCCAGCAGTTCACGGGACAGGGGGTTCCCAGATACGCAGTATTTT.

The chain's CDR3 is CASSLTPNTEAFF. The CDR3, as DNA: TGTGCCAGCAGCTTAACTCCGAACACTGAAGCTTTCTTT. V gene TRBV11-3 combines with J gene TRBJ1-1; the D is unclear. V shed 2 bases and J shed 1 base, with 5 bases lying between them. There are 13 residues in the CDR3. Germline assignment: CDR1 SGHNT and CDR2 YENEEA.

The CDR3 DNA sequence: TGTGCCAGCAGTACTACAATCACAGGGCGCCTGGCGCCCTACGAGCAGTACTTC. Its translation: CASSTTITGRLAPYEQYF. The chain carries TRBV6-5 and TRBJ2-7, with D possibly matching TRBD1 (6 bases). The CDR3 runs to 18 residues. V lost 5 bases, J lost 2 bases, and 25 bases lay in between. Germline V gene sequence: CDR1 MNHEY, CDR2 SVGAGI.

CDR3: CASSLDGRLPEAFF. The CDR3 DNA reads as TGTGCCAGCAGCTTAGATGGCCGGCTCCCTGAAGCTTTCTTT. The chain has TRBV7-9 and TRBJ1-1; the D is unclear. Trimming shortened V by 1 base and J by 6 bases, and 12 bases separated the two germline ends. The CDR3 has 14 residues. The germline gives CDR1 SEHNR, CDR2 FQNEAQ (reference sequence).

V usage is TRBV6-5 and J usage is TRBJ2-1, with D uncertain. V was clipped by 4 bases and J by 9 bases, with 10 bases between them. The germline V gene encodes CDR1 MNHEY and CDR2 SVGAGI. The CDR3 runs 12 residues. CDR3 nucleotide sequence: TGTGCCAGCAGTTTAGGAGTAGGTGAGCAGTTCTTC. Its protein is CASSLGVGEQFF.

The chain combines TRBV6-1 with TRBJ2-7, with D tentatively TRBD2 (6 bases). This CDR3 is 14 amino acids long. Germline CDR1 and CDR2: MNHNS and SASEGT. Trimming left V 5 bases short and J 2 bases short, with 13 bases between. CDR3 in amino acids: CASSKRRGAYEQYV. In nucleotides, the CDR3 is TGTGCCAGCAGTAAAAGGAGGGGCGCCTACGAGCAGTACGTC.

The rearrangement links TRBV19 to TRBJ2-1; TRBD2 matches at 9 bases. V lost 5 bases, J lost 1 base, and 3 bases stayed unmatched. The germline V gene encodes CDR1 LNHDA and CDR2 SQIVND (reference sequence). The CDR3 is 15 amino acids. CDR3 sequence: CASSFTSGSYNEQFF. The CDR3 DNA reads as TGTGCCAGTAGTTTCACTAGCGGGTCCTACAATGAGCAGTTCTTC.

The chain uses TRBV4-1 and TRBJ2-7, with TRBD1 identical over 9 bases. This CDR3 spans 15 amino acids. Per the germline V gene, CDR1 is MGHRA and CDR2 is YSYEKL. V shed 5 bases, J shed 0 bases, and the junction held 5 bases outside the gene matches. CDR3 bases: TGCGCCAGCAGCTACTGGACAGGGGACTCCTACGAGCAGTACTTC. Translation: CASSYWTGDSYEQYF.